The 3 T cell receptor beta chains below were found in one sample sequenced in a study of radiation and T cells in renal cell carcinoma. Data came from immunoSEQ multiplex PCR; TCRdb stores just in-frame clones and leaves some out. Found here are about 86,000 clones, around 85% of them singletons; the top ten hold around 9.4%. Documented time point: blood 4 weeks post-SBRT, at nephrectomy. Treatment indicated: 15 Gy SBRT to primary tumor, nephrectomy 4 weeks later. This material consisted of blood, taken from a patient whose treatment included radiotherapy and nephrectomy. All receptors come from a man in his fifties or sixties with renal cell carcinoma.

The genes are TRBV11-2 and TRBJ1-3; perhaps TRBD1 as D (5 bases). V lost 0 bases and J 0 bases, leaving 9 bases between the germline ends. The germline V gene encodes CDR1 SGHAT and CDR2 FQNNGV. The CDR3 consists of 16 residues. The CDR3 loop is CASSLEGVFSGNTIYF. CDR3 DNA sequence: TGTGCCAGCAGCTTAGAAGGGGTTTTCTCTGGAAACACCATATATTTT.

This chain joins TRBV14 and TRBJ2-1, with D hard to call. Per germline, CDR1 SGHDN and CDR2 FVKESK. V shed 3 bases and J shed 4 bases, with 10 bases lying between them. The CDR3 runs 14 residues. Written as DNA, the CDR3 is TGTGCCAGCAGCCAGGTCGCGGAATACAATGAGCAGTTCTTC. Amino acids: CASSQVAEYNEQFF.

J is TRBJ2-3 and V is TRBV18, with 9 positions matching TRBD1. J was trimmed by 3 bases and V by 2 bases; bases with no gene match: 6. Germline lookup yields CDR1 KGHSH and CDR2 LQKENI. This CDR3 comprises 16 residues. CDR3 protein: CASSPVDRGGTDTQYF. The CDR3 bases are TGTGCCAGCTCACCAGTGGACAGGGGAGGAACAGATACGCAGTATTTT.